The 20 T cell receptor beta chains presented below share a single source sample, sequenced in a study of monozygotic twins with inflammatory bowel disease. TCRdb reprocessed the 5' RACE reads, keeping one entry per CDR3 protein, no DNA. The sample has about 210,000 distinct CDR3 sequences; the top ten hold 1.5% to 2%. Sequenced material: blood. Receptors were obtained from a human donor with ulcerative colitis or Crohn's disease, or a healthy co-twin of an affected twin (not recorded which).

The J gene is TRBJ2-3, the V gene TRBV19; TCRdb designates TRBD2, a call that cannot be tested without DNA. The V gene's germline CDR1 is LNHDA and CDR2 SQIVND (reference sequence). This CDR3 has 16 residues. CDR3 in amino acids: CASSGRLAGLTDTQYF.

The V gene is TRBV20-1, the J gene TRBJ1-1. The CDR3 consists of 11 residues. Per the germline V gene, CDR1 is DFQATT and CDR2 is SNEGSKA (reference sequence). This chain's CDR3 is CSAWFNTEAFF.

This chain connects TRBV5-1 to TRBJ2-2. This CDR3 spans 15 amino acids. The V gene's germline CDR1 is SGHRS and CDR2 YFSETQ. The CDR3 protein is CASSLPRADTGELFF.

The J gene is TRBJ1-1, the V gene TRBV3-1; checking the TCRdb D call of TRBD1 is not possible without DNA. The CDR3 contains 13 residues. The germline V gene has CDR1 LGHDT and CDR2 YNNKEL (reference sequence). CDR3 region: CASSQRPQGVAFF.

The rearrangement links TRBV12-3 or TRBV12-4 to TRBJ1-3. This CDR3 has 15 amino acids. The CDR3 loop is CASSLMGASGNTIYF.

This chain joins TRBV6-5 and TRBJ2-7; checking the TCRdb D call of TRBD2 is not possible without DNA. Germline V gene lookup returns CDR1 MNHEY and CDR2 SVGAGI. This CDR3 has 15 residues. The CDR3 here is CASSYSHRGGYEQYF.

This rearrangement joins TRBV3-1 to TRBJ2-1; TCRdb outputs TRBD2, but without DNA this stays unchecked. The CDR3 is 18 amino acids. Germline CDR1 LGHDT, CDR2 YNNKEL (reference sequence). CDR3 sequence reads: CASSPIVRSSLGYNEQFF.

The V call is TRBV27, the J call TRBJ2-3; TCRdb names TRBD2, which stays unverified in the absence of DNA. The CDR3 has 14 amino acids. Germline values: CDR1 MNHEY, CDR2 SMNVEV (reference sequence). CDR3 loop: CASSFGGDSDTQYF.

The chain is built from TRBV20-1 and TRBJ1-1; TCRdb calls TRBD1, which cannot be checked without DNA. The germline V gene has CDR1 DFQATT and CDR2 SNEGSKA (reference sequence). The CDR3 is 14 residues long. CDR3 region: CSARAPGQHTEAFF.

The V and J genes are TRBV21-1 and TRBJ1-4. TRBV21-1 represents a pseudogene. The length of the CDR3 is 18 residues. CDR3 sequence reads: CASSLAGLLTATNEKLFF.

The J gene is TRBJ1-5, the V gene TRBV10-3; the TRBD1 assignment by TCRdb is unverifiable without DNA. From germline, CDR1 is ENHRY and CDR2 SYGVKD. This CDR3 comprises 14 residues. The CDR3 protein is CAISPSGGNQPQHF.

V and J are TRBV3-1 and TRBJ2-1; TCRdb's D call, TRBD2, is unchecked because there is no DNA. The CDR3 has 15 amino acids. Germline CDR1 LGHDT, CDR2 YNNKEL (reference sequence). CDR3 sequence reads: CASSQISGSYNEQFF.

This rearrangement joins TRBV5-1 to TRBJ1-6; TCRdb selects TRBD1, and the lack of DNA leaves this call unchecked. CDR3 length: 15 residues. The germline gives CDR1 SGHRS, CDR2 YFSETQ. CDR3 loop: CASSLMGQTNSPLHF. Combining the CDR3 with reference TRBV5-1 and TRBJ1-6 gives the whole variable domain KAGVTQTPRYLIKTRGQQVTLSCSPISGHRSVSWYQQTPGQGLQFLFEYFSETQRNKGNFPGRFSGRQFSNSRSEMNVSTLELGDSALYLCASSLMGQTNSPLHFGNGTRLTVT.

This CDR3 is CATSSGDGYTF. J is TRBJ1-2 and V is TRBV15. Germline-derived CDR1 and CDR2 are LNHNV and YYDKDF (reference sequence). The CDR3 runs 11 residues. Full variable domain (remainder filled in from reference TRBV15 and TRBJ1-2): DAMVIQNPRYQVTQFGKPVTLSCSQTLNHNVMYWYQQKSSQAPKLLFHYYDKDFNNEADTPDNFQSRRPNTSFCFLDIRSPGLGDTAMYLCATSSGDGYTFGSGTRLTVV.

The chain employs TRBV11-2 and TRBJ2-3. The V gene's germline CDR1 is SGHAT and CDR2 FQNNGV. This CDR3 has 14 amino acids. CDR3 region: CASSLSSFGDTQYF.

The CDR3 sequence is CASSLGAVDNSPLHF. The chain couples TRBV7-2 to TRBJ1-6. The germline V gene has CDR1 SGHTA and CDR2 FQGNSA. The CDR3 is 15 residues long.

V and J are TRBV11-2 and TRBJ1-1. The CDR3 length is 15 residues. CDR1 is SGHAT, CDR2 FQNNGV, per germline. The CDR3 loop is CASSLNLGMNTEAFF.

The gene calls are TRBV7-6 and TRBJ1-3; TCRdb picks TRBD1, but there is no DNA to check that call. CDR3 length equals 15 residues. CDR1 SGHVS and CDR2 FNYEAQ come from the germline V gene. CDR3 in amino acids: CASSIDRGAGNTIYF.

The chain links TRBV20-1 to TRBJ2-5; TCRdb reports TRBD1, a call that lacks DNA to check it against. CDR3 length equals 14 residues. CDR1 and CDR2 (germline): DFQATT, SNEGSKA (reference sequence). This CDR3 is CSAKDGQGQETQYF.

The V call is TRBV5-1, the J call TRBJ2-3; there is no DNA to check the TCRdb D call of TRBD2. Germline V CDR1 and CDR2: SGHRS, YFSETQ. CDR3 length: 16 amino acids. CDR3 sequence reads: CASSLLARTFTDTQYF.